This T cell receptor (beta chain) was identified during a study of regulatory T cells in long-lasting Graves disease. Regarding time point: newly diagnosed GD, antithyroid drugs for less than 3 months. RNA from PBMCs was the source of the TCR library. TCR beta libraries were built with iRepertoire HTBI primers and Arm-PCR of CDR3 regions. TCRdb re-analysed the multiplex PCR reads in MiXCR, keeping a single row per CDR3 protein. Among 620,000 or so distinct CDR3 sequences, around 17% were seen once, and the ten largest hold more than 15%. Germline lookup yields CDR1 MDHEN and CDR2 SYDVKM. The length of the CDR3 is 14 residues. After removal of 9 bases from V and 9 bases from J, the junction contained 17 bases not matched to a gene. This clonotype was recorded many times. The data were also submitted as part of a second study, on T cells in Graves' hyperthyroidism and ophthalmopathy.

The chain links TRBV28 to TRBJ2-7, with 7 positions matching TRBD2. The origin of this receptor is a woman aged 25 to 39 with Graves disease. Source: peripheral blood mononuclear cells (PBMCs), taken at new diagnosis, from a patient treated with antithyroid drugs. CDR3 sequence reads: CASEGGGREFAQYF. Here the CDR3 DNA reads TGTGCCAGTGAAGGAGGCGGGAGAGAGTTCGCGCAGTACTTC.